The 21 T cell receptor beta chains below all came from one sample that was sequenced in a study of shared clonotypes between healthy human individuals. Here immunoSEQ multiplex PCR was the method, and the copy in TCRdb shows in-frame clones only, minus some. Of some 900,000 clones in the sample, over 60% are singletons; the top ten hold roughly 1.5%. The sequenced sample consisted of memory CD4+ T cells sorted from blood. Subset meaning: CD45RA-negative fraction. Every receptor here comes from a man aged 18 to 30 in good health.

To note about this clone: Other nucleotide sequences from this sample produce the same CDR3. The rearrangement links TRBV7-2 to TRBJ2-7; D is unclear. The CDR3 totals 12 residues. V lost 1 base and J lost 6, with 7 bases in between. CDR1 and CDR2 (germline): SGHTA, FQGNSA. The CDR3 loop reads CASSLGVGEQYF. CDR3 coding DNA: TGTGCCAGCAGCTTAGGAGTTGGCGAGCAGTACTTC.

The chain links TRBV5-1 to TRBJ2-3; D is uncertain. The length of the CDR3 is 15 residues. Germline V gene lookup returns CDR1 SGHRS and CDR2 YFSETQ. Trimming cost V 0 bases and J 4 bases, with 12 bases left between them. The DNA of the CDR3 is TGCGCCAGCAGCTTGGAGATGGGGTCGGCAGATACGCAGTATTTT. Translating it yields CASSLEMGSADTQYF.

J is TRBJ2-1 and V is TRBV2, with D perhaps matching TRBD2 (5 bases). Per germline, CDR1 SNHLY and CDR2 FYNNEI. This CDR3 comprises 13 residues. V was shortened by 3 bases and J by 15 bases, with 18 bases between the two germline ends. The CDR3 here is CASSELGGGSGFF. CDR3 DNA sequence: TGTGCCAGCAGTGAGCTCGGTGGCGGGTCGGGGTTCTTC.

The chain recombines TRBV10-1 with TRBJ2-1; 7 nucleotides match TRBD2. The germline gives CDR1 WNHNN, CDR2 SYGVQD (reference sequence). V dropped 0 bases and J dropped 6; count of bases not matched to a gene: 5. This CDR3 region has 15 residues. The DNA for the CDR3 is TGCGCCAGCAGTGAGTCGGAGCGGGGCTCCAATGAGCAGTTCTTC. This codes for CASSESERGSNEQFF.

CDR3 sequence (DNA): TGTGCCAGCGCAGACAGGCACGAGCAGTACTTC. Residues: CASADRHEQYF. The chain recombines TRBV28 with TRBJ2-7; D perhaps matches TRBD1 (6 bases). This CDR3 region has 11 residues. CDR1 is MDHEN and CDR2 is SYDVKM in the germline V gene. Trimming pared 8 bases from V and 5 bases from J, leaving 10 bases between.

The chain is built from TRBV7-3 and TRBJ2-1; 7 bases map to TRBD1. With 5 bases clipped from V and 6 bases from J, the junction kept 7 bases outside the gene matches. CDR1 SGHTA and CDR2 FQGTGA come from the germline V gene. CDR3 length equals 14 residues. The CDR3 DNA reads TGTGCCAGCAGCACCCGACAGGGAAGCAATGAGCAGTTCTTC. Translation: CASSTRQGSNEQFF.

The chain joins TRBV7-9 to TRBJ2-7; no firm D call. Trimming took 5 bases from V and 2 from J, leaving 13 bases between them. Germline V CDR1 and CDR2: SEHNR, FQNEAQ (reference sequence). The CDR3 has 14 amino acids. CDR3 in amino acids: CASSPPQPAYEQYF. CDR3 nucleotide sequence: TGTGCCAGCAGCCCCCCACAACCTGCCTACGAGCAGTACTTC.

This clone came up a few times. V and J are TRBV5-4 and TRBJ2-1; 14 nucleotides align to TRBD2. Germline loops: CDR1 SGHNT, CDR2 YYREEE (reference sequence). CDR3 length: 19 residues. Trimming removed 2 bases from V and 7 bases from J; junction bases left unmatched: 14. The CDR3 bases are TGTGCCAGCAGCTTCCTCGGGACTAGCGGGAGAGGGGGTGGGAATGAGCAGTTCTTC. As protein: CASSFLGTSGRGGGNEQFF.

The chain combines TRBV7-9 with TRBJ2-4; D gene uncertain. This CDR3 is 14 amino acids long. CDR1 and CDR2 (germline): SEHNR, FQNEAQ (reference sequence). V lost 5 bases and J lost 0, with 8 bases in between. CDR3 coding DNA: TGTGCCAGCAGCGAAAACATAGCCAAAAACATTCAGTACTTC. Encoded protein: CASSENIAKNIQYF.

V is TRBV27 and J is TRBJ2-7; D gene unclear. The CDR3 spans 13 residues. Between the trimmed V and J ends, which lost 5 bases and 1 base, there was a span of 9 bases. Germline V gene lookup returns CDR1 MNHEY and CDR2 SMNVEV (reference sequence). The CDR3 is CASSPDGSYEQYF. The CDR3 DNA is TGTGCCAGCAGTCCGGACGGTTCCTACGAGCAGTACTTC.

The rearrangement links TRBV6-1 to TRBJ2-7, with 10 positions matching TRBD2. Germline CDR1 and CDR2: MNHNS and SASEGT. Trimming at V came to 2 bases and at J to 6 bases, leaving 7 bases not matched to a gene. The CDR3 is 15 residues long. The CDR3 DNA reads TGTGCCAGCAGTGAAAGCCCTAGCGGGGGACGCGAGCAGTACTTC. Its translation: CASSESPSGGREQYF.

The chain uses TRBV19 and TRBJ2-5; 8 bases map to TRBD2. The CDR3 spans 15 residues. Germline V gives CDR1 LNHDA, CDR2 SQIVND (reference sequence). V lost 5 bases, J lost 1 base, and 6 bases stayed unmatched. For the CDR3, the DNA is TGTGCCAGTAGTCCCCAGCGGGGGTCCCAAGAGACCCAGTACTTC. It specifies CASSPQRGSQETQYF.

The chain has TRBV10-1 and TRBJ2-1; TRBD2 aligns across 8 bases. The CDR3 length is 15 residues. CDR1 and CDR2 from the germline V gene are WNHNN and SYGVQD (reference sequence). Trimming took 0 bases from V and 6 from J; bases not matched to a gene: 4. The CDR3 loop is CASSESVAGGNEQFF. The DNA for the CDR3 is TGCGCCAGCAGTGAGTCGGTGGCGGGGGGCAATGAGCAGTTCTTC.

The sample holds a few counts of this clone. The CDR3 bases are TGTGCCAGCAGCTTATCGTCGGGGTCCATCTCCTACAATGAGCAGTTCTTC. Its translation is CASSLSSGSISYNEQFF. The chain has TRBV7-8 and TRBJ2-1; D may be TRBD2 (5 bases). The germline V gene has CDR1 SGHVS and CDR2 FQNEAQ. The V gene lost 2 bases and the J gene lost 0 bases, with 14 bases spanning the gap. The CDR3 covers 17 residues.

The chain uses TRBV6-1 and TRBJ2-7; 10 bases match TRBD2. The CDR3 contains 15 residues. The trim removed 3 bases at V and 9 bases at J, leaving 11 bases unmatched. Germline V gene sequence: CDR1 MNHNS, CDR2 SASEGT. The CDR3: CASSDYGLAGVAQYF. CDR3 coding DNA: TGTGCCAGCAGTGATTACGGGCTAGCGGGAGTGGCGCAGTACTTC.

The genes are TRBV6-6 and TRBJ1-6, with 9 bases lining up with TRBD1. V shed 7 bases and J 10 bases; nucleotides not matched to a gene: 8. Germline lookup yields CDR1 MNHNY and CDR2 SVGAGI (reference sequence). This CDR3 contains 14 residues. The CDR3, as DNA: TGTGCCAGCACCCGACAGGGGGACGGCTCACCCCTCCACTTT. Its protein is CASTRQGDGSPLHF.

The chain combines TRBV6-5 with TRBJ2-1; D remains unclear. V gave up 4 bases and J gave up 10 bases, with 11 bases separating them. The CDR3 is made up of 12 amino acids. Germline loops: CDR1 MNHEY, CDR2 SVGAGI. CDR3 protein: CASSSAGREQFF. CDR3 sequence (DNA): TGTGCCAGCAGTTCCGCTGGAAGGGAGCAGTTCTTC.

The rearrangement uses TRBV7-2 and TRBJ2-4; no firm D call. The CDR3 is 15 residues long. The V and J ends lost 6 bases and 3 bases respectively, with 15 bases between them. Germline lookup yields CDR1 SGHTA and CDR2 FQGNSA. The CDR3 reads CASSPRAGVKNIQYF. For the CDR3, the DNA is TGTGCCAGCAGTCCCAGAGCAGGTGTCAAAAACATTCAGTACTTC.

The table lists this clone with many counts. The same CDR3 is also encoded by other DNA sequences in this sample. The V call is TRBV4-3, the J call TRBJ2-3; tentative D call: TRBD2 (6 bases). Germline V gives CDR1 LGHNA, CDR2 YSLEER. The CDR3 is made up of 16 amino acids. Trimming removed 0 bases from V and 3 bases from J, with 13 bases in between. CDR3 coding DNA: TGCGCCAGCAGCCAAGATTGGGGTAGCGGAACAGATACGCAGTATTTT. Encoded protein: CASSQDWGSGTDTQYF.

The chain combines TRBV4-1 with TRBJ2-1, with 7 positions matching TRBD1. Germline lookup yields CDR1 MGHRA and CDR2 YSYEKL. This CDR3 contains 17 residues. V gave up 5 bases and J gave up 8 bases; unmatched junction bases: 18. CDR3 residues: CASSDEGAAWVGDEQFF. CDR3 DNA sequence: TGCGCCAGCAGCGACGAGGGGGCAGCTTGGGTAGGGGATGAGCAGTTCTTC.

The rearrangement links TRBV5-4 to TRBJ2-3, with D tentatively TRBD1 (6 bases). The germline gives CDR1 SGHNT, CDR2 YYREEE (reference sequence). Trimming took 2 bases from V and 4 from J, leaving 11 bases between them. This CDR3 is 14 amino acids long. CDR3 protein: CASSLPTGADTQYF. DNA of the CDR3: TGTGCCAGCAGCTTACCGACAGGAGCAGATACGCAGTATTTT.